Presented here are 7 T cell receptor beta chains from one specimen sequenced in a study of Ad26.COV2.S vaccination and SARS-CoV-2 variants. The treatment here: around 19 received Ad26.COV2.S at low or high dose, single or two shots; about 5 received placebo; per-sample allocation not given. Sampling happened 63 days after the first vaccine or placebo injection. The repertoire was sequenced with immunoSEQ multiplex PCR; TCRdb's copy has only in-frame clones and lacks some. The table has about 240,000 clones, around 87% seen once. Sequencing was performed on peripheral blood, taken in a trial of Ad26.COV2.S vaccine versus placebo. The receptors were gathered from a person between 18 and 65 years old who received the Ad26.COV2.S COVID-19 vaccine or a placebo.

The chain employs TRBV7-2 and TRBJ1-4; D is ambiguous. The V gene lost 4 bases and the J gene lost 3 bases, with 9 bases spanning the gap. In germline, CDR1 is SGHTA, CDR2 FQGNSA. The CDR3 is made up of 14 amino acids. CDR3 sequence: CASSSGGSNEKLFF. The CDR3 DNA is TGTGCCAGCAGCTCGGGAGGTTCTAATGAAAAACTGTTTTTT.

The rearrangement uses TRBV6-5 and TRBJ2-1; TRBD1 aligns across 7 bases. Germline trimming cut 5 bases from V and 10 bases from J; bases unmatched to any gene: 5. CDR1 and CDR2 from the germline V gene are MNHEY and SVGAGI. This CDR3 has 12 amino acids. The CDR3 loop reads CASSPGQAEQFF. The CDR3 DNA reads TGTGCCAGCAGTCCAGGACAGGCGGAGCAGTTCTTC.

CDR3 sequence (DNA): TGTGCCTGGAGTTCAGGACCAGGGGCGGGCGAGCAGTACTTC. It specifies CAWSSGPGAGEQYF. The gene calls are TRBV30 and TRBJ2-7; maybe TRBD1 (6 bases). This CDR3 spans 14 amino acids. CDR1 is GTSNPN, CDR2 SVGIG, per germline (reference sequence). Trimming removed 2 bases at V and 6 bases at J, with 17 bases between.

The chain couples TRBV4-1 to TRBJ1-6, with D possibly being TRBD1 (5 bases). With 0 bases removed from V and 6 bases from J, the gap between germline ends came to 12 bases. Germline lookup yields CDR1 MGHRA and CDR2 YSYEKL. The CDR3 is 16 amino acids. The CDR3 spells CASSQDRGMVNSPLHF. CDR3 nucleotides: TGCGCCAGCAGCCAAGACCGGGGGATGGTTAATTCACCCCTCCACTTT.

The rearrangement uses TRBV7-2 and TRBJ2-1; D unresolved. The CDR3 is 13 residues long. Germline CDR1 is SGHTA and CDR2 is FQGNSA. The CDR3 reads CASGSSSYNEQFF. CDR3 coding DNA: TGTGCTAGTGGTAGCAGCTCCTACAATGAGCAGTTCTTC.

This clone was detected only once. The CDR3 spells CSVWSSGSAYEQYF. CDR3 DNA: TGCAGCGTTTGGAGTAGCGGGTCCGCCTACGAGCAGTACTTC. V usage is TRBV29-1 and J usage is TRBJ2-7; TRBD2 matches 7 bases. Germline CDR1 and CDR2: SQVTM and ANQGSEA. The CDR3 runs to 14 residues. V lost 5 bases, J lost 2 bases, and 9 bases stayed unmatched.

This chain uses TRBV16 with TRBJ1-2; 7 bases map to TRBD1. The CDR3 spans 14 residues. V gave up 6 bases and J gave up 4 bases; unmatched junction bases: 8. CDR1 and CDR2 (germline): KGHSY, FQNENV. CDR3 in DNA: TGTGCCAGCAGTCTTGGGACAGACTCCTATGGCTACACCTTC. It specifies CASSLGTDSYGYTF.